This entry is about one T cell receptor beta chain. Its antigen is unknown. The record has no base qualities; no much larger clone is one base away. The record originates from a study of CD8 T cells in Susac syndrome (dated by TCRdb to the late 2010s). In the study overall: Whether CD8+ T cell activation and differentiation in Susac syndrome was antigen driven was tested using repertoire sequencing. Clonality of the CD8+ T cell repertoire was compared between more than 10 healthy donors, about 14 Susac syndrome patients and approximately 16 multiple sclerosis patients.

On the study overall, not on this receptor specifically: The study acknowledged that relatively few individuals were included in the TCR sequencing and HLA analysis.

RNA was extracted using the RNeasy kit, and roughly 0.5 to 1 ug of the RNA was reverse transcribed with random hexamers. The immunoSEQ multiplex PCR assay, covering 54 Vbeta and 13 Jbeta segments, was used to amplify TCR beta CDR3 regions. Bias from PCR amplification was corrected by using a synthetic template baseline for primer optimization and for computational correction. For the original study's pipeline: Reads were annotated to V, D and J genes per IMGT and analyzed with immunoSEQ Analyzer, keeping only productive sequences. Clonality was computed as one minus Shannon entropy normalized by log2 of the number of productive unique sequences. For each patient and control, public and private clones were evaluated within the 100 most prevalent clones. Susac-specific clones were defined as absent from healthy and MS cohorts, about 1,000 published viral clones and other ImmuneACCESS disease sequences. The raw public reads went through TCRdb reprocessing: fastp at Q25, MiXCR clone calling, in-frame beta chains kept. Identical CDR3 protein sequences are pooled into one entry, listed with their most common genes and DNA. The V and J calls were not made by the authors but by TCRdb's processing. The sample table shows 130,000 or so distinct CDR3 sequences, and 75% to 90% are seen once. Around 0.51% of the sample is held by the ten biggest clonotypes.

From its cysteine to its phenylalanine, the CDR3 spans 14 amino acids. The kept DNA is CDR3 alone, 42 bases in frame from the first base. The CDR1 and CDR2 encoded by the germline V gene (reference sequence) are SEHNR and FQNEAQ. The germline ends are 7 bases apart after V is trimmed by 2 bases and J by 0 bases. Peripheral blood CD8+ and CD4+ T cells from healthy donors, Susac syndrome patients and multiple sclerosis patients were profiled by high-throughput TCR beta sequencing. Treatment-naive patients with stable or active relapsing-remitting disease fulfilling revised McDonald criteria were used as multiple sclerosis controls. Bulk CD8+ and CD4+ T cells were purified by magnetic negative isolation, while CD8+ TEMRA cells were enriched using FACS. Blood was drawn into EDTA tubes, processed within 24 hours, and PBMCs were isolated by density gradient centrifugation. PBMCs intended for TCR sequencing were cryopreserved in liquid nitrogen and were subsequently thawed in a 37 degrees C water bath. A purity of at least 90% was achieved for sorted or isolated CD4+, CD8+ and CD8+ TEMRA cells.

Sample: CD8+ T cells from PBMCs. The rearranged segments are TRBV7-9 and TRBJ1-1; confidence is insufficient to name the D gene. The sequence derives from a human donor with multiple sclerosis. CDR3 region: CASSLIRMNTEAFF. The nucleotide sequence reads TGTGCCAGCAGCTTAATACGGATGAACACTGAAGCTTTCTTT. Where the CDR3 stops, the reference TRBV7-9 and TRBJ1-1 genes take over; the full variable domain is DTGVSQNPRHKITKRGQNVTFRCDPISEHNRLYWYRQTLGQGPEFLTYFQNEAQLEKSRLLSDRFSAERPKGSFSTLEIQRTEQGDSAMYLCASSLIRMNTEAFFGQGTRLTVV.